Listed here is a single T cell receptor beta chain. Its specificity is unknown. Researchers tagged individual cDNA molecules with unique molecular identifiers. TCRdb recomputed calls from the 5' RACE reads with MiXCR, one row per CDR3 protein. The sample consists of 75,000 to 100,000 distinct CDR3 sequences, roughly 15% of them appearing once. The data were taken from a study of early T cells in non-severe SARS-CoV-2 infection. Study-wide background: Sequencing of bulk RNA from unsorted whole blood was done, without chain pairing.

CDR1 and CDR2 (germline): MDHEN, SYDVKM. The CDR3 is 10 residues long. Trimming left V 6 bases short and J 9 bases short, with 6 bases between. The study's findings and limits: Sequences matched to VDJdb favored anti-spike CD8 responses, while private and CD4 specificities were missed.

This receptor was identified in an adult who was a healthcare worker with PCR-confirmed SARS-CoV-2 infection or an uninfected control (not recorded which). The sample consisted of whole blood. The chain couples TRBV28 to TRBJ2-1; D perhaps matches TRBD2 (6 bases). The CDR3 reads CASRRGEQFF. The CDR3 DNA reads TGTGCCAGCAGGCGGGGTGAGCAGTTCTTC.